Listed below are T cell receptor beta chains from one sample, sequenced in a study of cytomegalovirus exposure and HLA in healthy donors. Produced via immunoSEQ multiplex PCR; TCRdb's table is partial and in-frame only. Among around 130,000 clones listed, just over 70% were seen once. Sequenced: PBMCs. The receptors derive from a woman in her fifties or sixties in good health and CMV-seropositive. Both conserved end residues are trimmed from each CDR3.

v_call | cdr3_length | cdr3_aa
TRBV9 | 13 | ASSGLTGGKETQY
TRBV7-7 | 12 | ASSLARGLGEQF
TRBV19 | 11 | ATLWDSIDGYT
TRBV12-5 | 11 | ANEGAVYNEQF
TRBV11-1 | 11 | ASSQDRVQPQH
TRBV4-2 | 11 | ASSQPPAHTQY
TRBV9 | 10 | ASSAQGYEQY
TRBV7-9 | 13 | ASSLGTGNNSPLH
TRBV29-1 | 12 | SVGNRDRSSEQY
TRBV7-3 | 11 | ASSLMGEGGYT
TRBV7-2 | 13 | ASSLALGRAYEQY